These T cell receptor beta chains were read from a single sample in a study of shared clonotypes between healthy human individuals. Assay used: immunoSEQ multiplex PCR; TCRdb lists only in-frame clones, some missing. The repertoire includes over a million clones, about four fifths of them detected once, and 0.61% sits in the top ten. Sequenced input: memory CD4+ T cells from PBMCs. The receptor set was obtained from a man aged 18 to 30 in good health. Some clones in this sample may be carry-over from other donors' samples. The CDR3 runs from the conserved cysteine through the conserved F or W. D genes are given only for firm matches. The listing skips clone size in some rows; elsewhere it reads once, few, many or a size class.

TRBV5-1,TRBD1,.,14,TRBJ1-3,TGCGCCAGCAGCTGGACAGGAGAAGGAAACACCATATATTTT,CASSWTGEGNTIYF
TRBV18,TRBD1,.,15,TRBJ1-1,TGTGCCAGCTCACCCGGACAGGGGGCAAACACTGAAGCTTTCTTT,CASSPGQGANTEAFF
TRBV5-1,TRBD2,.,17,TRBJ2-7,TGCGCCAGCAGCTCTACCCCCATAGCGGGAGCAGCCTACGAGCAGTACTTC,CASSSTPIAGAAYEQYF
TRBV2,.,many,13,TRBJ1-3,TGTGCCGGCCACAGGGACTCTGGAAACACCATATATTTT,CAGHRDSGNTIYF
TRBV27,.,.,17,TRBJ1-1,TGTGCCAGCAGTTTAACGGGGGCCAGGGGATTGAACACTGAAGCTTTCTTT,CASSLTGARGLNTEAFF
TRBV25-1,.,.,13,TRBJ2-5,TGTGCCAGCAGTGGGTCTGCCGGGGAGACCCAGTACTTC,CASSGSAGETQYF
TRBV4-3,TRBD1,.,14,TRBJ1-2,TGCGCCAGCAGCCAAGAGACAGGGGGCAGCGGCTACACCTTC,CASSQETGGSGYTF
TRBV11-1,.,few,15,TRBJ2-2,TGTGCCAGCAGCTTTTTAACAAGGAATCCCGGGGAGCTGTTTTTT,CASSFLTRNPGELFF
TRBV4-1,TRBD2,few,16,TRBJ2-7,TGCGCCAGCAGCCAGGGAAGGACTAGCGGGAGCTACGAGCAGTACTTC,CASSQGRTSGSYEQYF
TRBV29-1,.,.,14,TRBJ2-7,TGCAGCGTTTTATCAGAGATCAGCTCCTACGAGCAGTACTTC,CSVLSEISSYEQYF
TRBV4-3,TRBD1,.,15,TRBJ2-1,TGCGCCAGCAGCCCCAAATCGCCCGGGACAGGGATTCGGTTCTTC,CASSPKSPGTGIRFF
TRBV6-1,.,.,15,TRBJ2-7,TGTGCCAGCATTCCCACCAGGGGAGGGAGTGGCGAGCAGTACTTC,CASIPTRGGSGEQYF
TRBV7-6,.,.,14,TRBJ2-7,TGTGCCAGCAGCTTAATCAGGGACTCCTACGAGCAGTACTTC,CASSLIRDSYEQYF
TRBV18,.,few,17,TRBJ2-1,TGTGCCAGCTCACCACCCCGCAGGTCCGGGGTCGACAATGAGCAGTTCTTC,CASSPPRRSGVDNEQFF
TRBV28,.,few,16,TRBJ1-4,TGTGCCAGCAGTTTATCCTTGCCAGGGACCAATGAAAAACTGTTTTTT,CASSLSLPGTNEKLFF
TRBV11-3,.,.,15,TRBJ2-2,TGTGCCAGCAGCTTGGTGCTGGACGGTACCGGGGAGCTGTTTTTT,CASSLVLDGTGELFF
TRBV6-5,.,.,15,TRBJ2-7,TGTGCCAGCAGTTACCGCTTCTCCTTCTCCTACGAGCAGTACTTC,CASSYRFSFSYEQYF